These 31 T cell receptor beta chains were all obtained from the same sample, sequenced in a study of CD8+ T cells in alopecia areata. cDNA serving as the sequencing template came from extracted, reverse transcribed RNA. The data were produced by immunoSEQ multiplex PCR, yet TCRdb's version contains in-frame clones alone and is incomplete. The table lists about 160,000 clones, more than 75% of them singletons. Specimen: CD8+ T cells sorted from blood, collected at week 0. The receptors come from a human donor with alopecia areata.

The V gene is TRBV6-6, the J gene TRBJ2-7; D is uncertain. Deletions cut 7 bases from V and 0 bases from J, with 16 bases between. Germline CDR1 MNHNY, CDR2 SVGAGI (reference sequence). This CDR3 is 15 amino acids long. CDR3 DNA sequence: TGTGCCAGCACCCTCAGAGCGATGCACTCCTACGAGCAGTACTTC. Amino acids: CASTLRAMHSYEQYF.

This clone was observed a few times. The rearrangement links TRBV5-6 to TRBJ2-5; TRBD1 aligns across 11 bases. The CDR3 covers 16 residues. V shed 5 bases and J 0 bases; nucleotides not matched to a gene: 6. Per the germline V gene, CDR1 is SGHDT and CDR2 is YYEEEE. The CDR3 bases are TGTGCCAGCAGTTCCTGGGACAGGGGGTACCAAGAGACCCAGTACTTC. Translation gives CASSSWDRGYQETQYF. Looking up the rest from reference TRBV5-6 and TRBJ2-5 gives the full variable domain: DAGVTQSPTHLIKTRGQQVTLRCSPKSGHDTVSWYQQALGQGPQFIFQYYEEEERQRGNFPDRFSGHQFPNYSSELNVNALLLGDSALYLCASSSWDRGYQETQYFGPGTRLLVL.

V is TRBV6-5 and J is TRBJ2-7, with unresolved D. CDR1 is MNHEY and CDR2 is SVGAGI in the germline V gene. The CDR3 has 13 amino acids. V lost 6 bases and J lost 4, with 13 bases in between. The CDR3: CASRGEESYEQYF. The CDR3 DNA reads TGTGCCAGCAGAGGAGAGGAAAGTTACGAGCAGTACTTC.

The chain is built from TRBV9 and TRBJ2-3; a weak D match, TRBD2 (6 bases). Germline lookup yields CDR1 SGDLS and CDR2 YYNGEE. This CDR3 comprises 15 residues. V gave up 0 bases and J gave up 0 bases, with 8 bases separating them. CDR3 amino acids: CASSVGAGSTDTQYF. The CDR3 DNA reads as TGTGCCAGCAGCGTAGGAGCGGGTAGCACAGATACGCAGTATTTT.

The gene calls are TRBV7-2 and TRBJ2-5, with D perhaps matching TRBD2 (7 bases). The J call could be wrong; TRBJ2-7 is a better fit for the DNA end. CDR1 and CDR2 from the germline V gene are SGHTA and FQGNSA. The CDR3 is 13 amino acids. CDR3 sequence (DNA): TGTGCCAGCAGTTGGGAGGGACACTACGAGCAGTACTTC. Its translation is CASSWEGHYEQYF.

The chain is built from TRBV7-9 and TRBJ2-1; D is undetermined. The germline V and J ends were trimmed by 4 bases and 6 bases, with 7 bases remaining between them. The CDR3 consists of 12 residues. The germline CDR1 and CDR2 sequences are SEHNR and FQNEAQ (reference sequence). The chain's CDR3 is CASSSTVNEQFF. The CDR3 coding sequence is TGTGCCAGCAGCTCAACAGTCAATGAGCAGTTCTTC.

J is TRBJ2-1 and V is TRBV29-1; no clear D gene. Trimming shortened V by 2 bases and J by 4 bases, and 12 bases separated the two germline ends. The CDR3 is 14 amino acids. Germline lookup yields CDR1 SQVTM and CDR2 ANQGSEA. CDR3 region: CSVESLGGYNEQFF. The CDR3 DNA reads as TGCAGCGTTGAATCTCTGGGCGGTTACAATGAGCAGTTCTTC.

In DNA form, the CDR3 reads TGTGCCAGCAGTTTATCTGGGGACTATCACTACGAGCAGTACTTC. Its translation is CASSLSGDYHYEQYF. The chain couples TRBV27 to TRBJ2-7; TRBD2 matches at 7 bases. Germline V gene sequence: CDR1 MNHEY, CDR2 SMNVEV (reference sequence). J gave up 3 bases and V 0 bases, and 5 bases lay outside the gene matches. CDR3 size: 15 residues.

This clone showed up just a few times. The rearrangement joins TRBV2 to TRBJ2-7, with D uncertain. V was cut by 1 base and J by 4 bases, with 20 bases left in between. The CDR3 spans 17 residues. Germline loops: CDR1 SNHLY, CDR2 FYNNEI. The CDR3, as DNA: TGTGCCAGCAGTGAAGGTGAAGTCGGAACCGCCGAGTACGAGCAGTACTTC. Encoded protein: CASSEGEVGTAEYEQYF.

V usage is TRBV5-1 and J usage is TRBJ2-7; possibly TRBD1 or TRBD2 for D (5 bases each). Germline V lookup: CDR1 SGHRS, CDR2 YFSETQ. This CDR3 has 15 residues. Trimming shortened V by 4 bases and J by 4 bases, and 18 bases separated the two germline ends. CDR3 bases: TGCGCCAGCAGCCCCGGGGTTGGGGGACCGTACGAGCAGTACTTC. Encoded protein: CASSPGVGGPYEQYF.

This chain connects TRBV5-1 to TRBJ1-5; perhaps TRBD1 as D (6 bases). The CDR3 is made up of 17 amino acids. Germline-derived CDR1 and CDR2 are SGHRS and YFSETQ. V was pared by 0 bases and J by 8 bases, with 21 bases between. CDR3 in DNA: TGCGCCAGCAGCTTGGAGCCGCTGGGCGGGGGCGAGGAGCCCCAGCATTTT. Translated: CASSLEPLGGGEEPQHF.

CDR3 region: CASSLFSGFGGTEPKPHNEQFF. DNA of the CDR3: TGCGCCAGCAGCTTGTTTTCGGGCTTCGGAGGGACCGAACCTAAACCCCACAATGAGCAGTTCTTC. The chain has TRBV5-1 and TRBJ2-1; tentatively, D is TRBD2 (6 bases). The V gene's germline CDR1 is SGHRS and CDR2 YFSETQ. The CDR3 runs 22 residues. Trimming stripped 1 base from V and 5 bases from J, with 34 bases between.

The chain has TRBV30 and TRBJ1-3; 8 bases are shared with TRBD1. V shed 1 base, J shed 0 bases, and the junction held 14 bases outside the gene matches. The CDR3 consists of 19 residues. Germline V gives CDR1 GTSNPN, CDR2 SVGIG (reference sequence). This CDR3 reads CAWSEAGLGQALSGNTIYF. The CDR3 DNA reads TGTGCCTGGAGTGAGGCAGGACTGGGACAGGCTCTCTCTGGAAACACCATATATTTT.

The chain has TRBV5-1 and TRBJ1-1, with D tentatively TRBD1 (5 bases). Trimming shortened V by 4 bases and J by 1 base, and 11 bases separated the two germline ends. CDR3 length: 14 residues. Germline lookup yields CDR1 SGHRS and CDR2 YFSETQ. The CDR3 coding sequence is TGCGCCAGCAGCACCGGGACGGGGAACACTGAAGCTTTCTTT. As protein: CASSTGTGNTEAFF.

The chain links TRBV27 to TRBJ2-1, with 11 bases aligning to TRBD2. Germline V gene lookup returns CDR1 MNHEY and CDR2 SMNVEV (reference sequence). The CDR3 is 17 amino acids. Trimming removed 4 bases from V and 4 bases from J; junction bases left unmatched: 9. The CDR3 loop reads CASSSTPTSGAYNEQFF. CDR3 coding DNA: TGTGCCAGCAGTTCGACACCGACTAGCGGGGCTTACAATGAGCAGTTCTTC.

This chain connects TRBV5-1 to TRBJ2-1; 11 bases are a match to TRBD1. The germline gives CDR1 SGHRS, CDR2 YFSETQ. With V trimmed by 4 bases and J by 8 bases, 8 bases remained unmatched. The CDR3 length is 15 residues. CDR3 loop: CASSVGTGGRDEQFF. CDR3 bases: TGCGCCAGCAGCGTCGGGACAGGGGGACGGGATGAGCAGTTCTTC.

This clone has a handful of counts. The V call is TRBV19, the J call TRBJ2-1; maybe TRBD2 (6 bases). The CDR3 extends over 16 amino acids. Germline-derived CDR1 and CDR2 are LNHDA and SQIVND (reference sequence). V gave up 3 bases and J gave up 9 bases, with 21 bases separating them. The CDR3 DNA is TGTGCCAGTAGTATCCCCGCTAGCGAGGCCTCGAGTGAGCAGTTCTTC. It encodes CASSIPASEASSEQFF.

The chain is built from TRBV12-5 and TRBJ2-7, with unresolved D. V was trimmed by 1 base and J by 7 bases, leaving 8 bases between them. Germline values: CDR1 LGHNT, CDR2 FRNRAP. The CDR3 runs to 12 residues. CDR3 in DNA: TGTGCTAGTGGTTTGGGCCCCGGGGAGCAGTACTTC. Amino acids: CASGLGPGEQYF.

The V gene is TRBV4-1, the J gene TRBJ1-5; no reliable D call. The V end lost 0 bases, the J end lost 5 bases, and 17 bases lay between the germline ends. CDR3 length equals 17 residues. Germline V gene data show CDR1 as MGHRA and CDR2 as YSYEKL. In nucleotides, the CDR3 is TGCGCCAGCAGCCAAGATCCTCCGGGCAGGATGGATCAGCCCCAGCATTTT. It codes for CASSQDPPGRMDQPQHF.

The CDR3 protein is CASSVHGSDYEQYF. The CDR3 DNA is TGTGCCAGCAGCGTGCATGGATCCGACTACGAGCAGTACTTC. The rearrangement links TRBV9 to TRBJ2-7; no reliable D call. The CDR3 is 14 amino acids. From germline, CDR1 is SGDLS and CDR2 YYNGEE. V was trimmed by 2 bases and J by 3 bases, leaving 12 bases between them. The whole variable domain, filled in from reference TRBV9 and TRBJ2-7, reads DSGVTQTPKHLITATGQRVTLRCSPRSGDLSVYWYQQSLDQGLQFLIQYYNGEERAKGNILERFSAQQFPDLHSELNLSSLELGDSALYFCASSVHGSDYEQYFGPGTRLTVT.

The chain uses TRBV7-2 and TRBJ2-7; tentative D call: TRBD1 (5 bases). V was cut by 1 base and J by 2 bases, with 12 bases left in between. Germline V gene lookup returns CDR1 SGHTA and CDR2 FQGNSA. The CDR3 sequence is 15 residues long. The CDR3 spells CASSLDRPLTYEQYF. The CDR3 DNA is TGTGCCAGCAGCTTAGACAGGCCGTTGACCTACGAGCAGTACTTC.

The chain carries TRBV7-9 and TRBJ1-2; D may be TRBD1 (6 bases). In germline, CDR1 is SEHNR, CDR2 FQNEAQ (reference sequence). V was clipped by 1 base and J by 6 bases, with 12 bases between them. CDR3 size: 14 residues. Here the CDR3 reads CASSLDGQRNGYTF. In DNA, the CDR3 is TGTGCCAGCAGCTTAGATGGACAGCGGAATGGCTACACCTTC.

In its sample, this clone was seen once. CDR3 amino acids: CASSLGENQPQHF. The CDR3 DNA reads as TGTGCCAGCAGCTTGGGGGAAAATCAGCCCCAGCATTTT. The rearrangement joins TRBV5-4 to TRBJ1-5; D unclear. CDR1 is SGHNT, CDR2 YYREEE, per germline (reference sequence). The V and J ends lost 0 bases and 4 bases respectively, with 5 bases between them. This CDR3 contains 13 residues.

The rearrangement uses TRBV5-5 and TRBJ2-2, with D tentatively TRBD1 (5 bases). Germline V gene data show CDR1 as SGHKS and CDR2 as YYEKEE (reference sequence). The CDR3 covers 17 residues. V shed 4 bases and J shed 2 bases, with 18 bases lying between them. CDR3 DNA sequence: TGTGCCAGCAGCCCGACACAAGGGGCAACTAACACCGGGGAGCTGTTTTTT. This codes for CASSPTQGATNTGELFF.

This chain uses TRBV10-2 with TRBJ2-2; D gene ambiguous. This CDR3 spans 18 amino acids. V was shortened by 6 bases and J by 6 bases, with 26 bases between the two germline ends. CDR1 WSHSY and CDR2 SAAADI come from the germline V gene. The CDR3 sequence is CASRTGYELAVVAGELFF. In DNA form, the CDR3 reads TGCGCCAGCAGGACCGGATACGAGCTGGCGGTAGTCGCCGGGGAGCTGTTTTTT.

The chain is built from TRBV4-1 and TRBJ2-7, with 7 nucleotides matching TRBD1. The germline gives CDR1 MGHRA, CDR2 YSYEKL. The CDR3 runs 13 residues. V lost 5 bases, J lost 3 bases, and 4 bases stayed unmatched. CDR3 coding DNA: TGCGCCAGCAGCTCCGGACAGGACTACGAGCAGTACTTC. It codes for CASSSGQDYEQYF.

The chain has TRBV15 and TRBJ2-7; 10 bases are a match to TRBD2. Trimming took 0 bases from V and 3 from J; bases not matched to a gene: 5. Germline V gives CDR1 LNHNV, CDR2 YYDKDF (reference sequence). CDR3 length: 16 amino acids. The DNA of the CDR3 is TGTGCCACCAGCAGAGATCGAGCGGGAGGGCACTACGAGCAGTACTTC. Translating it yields CATSRDRAGGHYEQYF. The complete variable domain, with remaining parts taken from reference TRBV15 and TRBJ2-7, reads DAMVIQNPRYQVTQFGKPVTLSCSQTLNHNVMYWYQQKSSQAPKLLFHYYDKDFNNEADTPDNFQSRRPNTSFCFLDIRSPGLGDTAMYLCATSRDRAGGHYEQYFGPGTRLTVT.

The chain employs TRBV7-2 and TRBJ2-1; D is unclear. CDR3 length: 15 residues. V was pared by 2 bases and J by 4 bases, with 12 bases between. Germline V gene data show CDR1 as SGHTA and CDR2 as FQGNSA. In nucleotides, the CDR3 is TGTGCCAGCAGCTTACCTGTCGGGTATTACAATGAGCAGTTCTTC. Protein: CASSLPVGYYNEQFF. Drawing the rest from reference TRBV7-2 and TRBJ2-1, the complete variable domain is GAGVSQSPSNKVTEKGKDVELRCDPISGHTALYWYRQSLGQGLEFLIYFQGNSAPDKSGLPSDRFSAERTGGSVSTLTIQRTQQEDSAVYLCASSLPVGYYNEQFFGPGTRLTVL.

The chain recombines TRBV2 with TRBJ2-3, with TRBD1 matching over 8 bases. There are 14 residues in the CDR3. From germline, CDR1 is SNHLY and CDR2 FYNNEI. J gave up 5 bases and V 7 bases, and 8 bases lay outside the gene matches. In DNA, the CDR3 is TGTGCCAGCATTGGTCAGGGGGCAGGAGATACGCAGTATTTT. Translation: CASIGQGAGDTQYF.

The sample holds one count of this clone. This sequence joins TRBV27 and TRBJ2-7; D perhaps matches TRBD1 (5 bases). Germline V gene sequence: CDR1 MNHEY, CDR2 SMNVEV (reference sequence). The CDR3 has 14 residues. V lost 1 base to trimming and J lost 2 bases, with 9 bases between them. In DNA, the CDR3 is TGTGCCAGCAGTTTATATACAGGTCCCTACGAGCAGTACTTC. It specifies CASSLYTGPYEQYF.

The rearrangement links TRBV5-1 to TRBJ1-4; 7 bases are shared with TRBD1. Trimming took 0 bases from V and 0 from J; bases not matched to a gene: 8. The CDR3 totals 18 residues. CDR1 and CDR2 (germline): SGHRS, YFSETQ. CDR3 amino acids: CASSLGPGTDATNEKLFF. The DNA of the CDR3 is TGCGCCAGCAGCTTGGGACCCGGGACAGACGCAACTAATGAAAAACTGTTTTTT. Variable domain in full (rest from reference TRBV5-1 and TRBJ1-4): KAGVTQTPRYLIKTRGQQVTLSCSPISGHRSVSWYQQTPGQGLQFLFEYFSETQRNKGNFPGRFSGRQFSNSRSEMNVSTLELGDSALYLCASSLGPGTDATNEKLFFGSGTQLSVL.